The rows below give T cell receptor beta chains drawn from one sample of a study of T cells in Graves' hyperthyroidism and ophthalmopathy. TCRdb recomputed calls from the multiplex PCR reads with MiXCR, one row per CDR3 protein. The data show fewer than 850,000 distinct CDR3 sequences, 15% to 20% seen once. Sequenced sample: blood. The source of these receptors is a man in his fifties or sixties with Graves' hyperthyroidism. Each CDR3 is given with its conserved first and last residue. Fields, in order: J gene, V gene, CDR3 protein.

TRBJ2-5	TRBV4-1	CASSNPLAGVWETQYF
TRBJ2-7	TRBV6-2/TRBV6-3	CASSYSASYEQYF
TRBJ2-7	TRBV29-1	CSVAGGENRGPAEQYF
TRBJ1-5	TRBV28	CASSPVTGHQPQHF
TRBJ1-1	TRBV7-9	CASSLDGRRNTEAFF
TRBJ1-5	TRBV20-1	CSARETGYGSNQPQHF
TRBJ1-2	TRBV28	CASTIQPGHGYTF
TRBJ2-3	TRBV18	CASSPTPVWTDTQYF
TRBJ1-5	TRBV7-9	CASSLVGRERDQPQHF
TRBJ2-1	TRBV30	CAWTRSSYNEQFF
TRBJ1-5	TRBV28	CASSLGPRQPQHF
TRBJ2-1	TRBV11-2	CVSSRSDNEQFF
TRBJ2-7	TRBV28	CASSPRESSYAQYF
TRBJ1-2	TRBV2	CAPGGPNYGYTF
TRBJ1-4	TRBV2	CASTVGGVNEKLFF
TRBJ1-1	TRBV6-5	CASSYRYGTEAFF